This entry lists 28 T cell receptor beta chains sequenced from one sample in a study of persistence of HIV-infected CD4 T cells (dated by TCRdb to between 2020 and 2021). Their antigen targets remain unknown. Explained via the paper, the treatment or condition label denotes: suppressive antiretroviral therapy. A pool of overlapping HIV-1 Gag 15-mer peptides was used at roughly 0.93 ug per peptide per mL for cell stimulation. Nonresponding CD40L-negative CD69-negative CD45RO-high memory CD4+ T cells were sorted as memory populations depleted of antigen-responding cells. The immunoSEQ hsTCRB assay version 4, run in survey mode, was used to sequence TCRbeta repertoires from genomic DNA. TCRdb mirrors the immuneACCESS table, restricted to in-frame sequences. Some clones are absent from its copies; in checked studies, under half trace to an unresolved V gene, and the reason for the others is unknown. A total of about 36,000 clones appear in this sample, about 81% of them only once. The top ten constitute just under 1% of the sample.

Sequenced material: cultured CD4+ T cells from PBMCs, taken from a patient who received antiretroviral therapy. Reading the label with the study, this specimen's cell subset or site is: CD40L-CD69- CD45RO-high memory CD4 T cells not responding to Gag peptides. The receptors shown here come from an adult with HIV. The donor label of this sample is uncertain.

The J gene is TRBJ2-3, the V gene TRBV6-4; unclear D gene. The CDR3 extends over 14 amino acids. The germline CDR1 and CDR2 sequences are MRHNA and SNTAGT. V lost 6 bases and J lost 0, with 10 bases in between. Here the CDR3 DNA reads TGTGCCAGCAGAAACAGCTATAGCACAGATACGCAGTATTTT. This codes for CASRNSYSTDTQYF.

J is TRBJ1-1 and V is TRBV30; tentatively, D is TRBD1 (6 bases). Germline CDR1 GTSNPN, CDR2 SVGIG (reference sequence). The CDR3 sequence is 13 residues long. As DNA, the CDR3 is TGTGCTTTCTGTGAGGGGGGGGGCGTCAAAGCTTTCTTT. Its translation is CAFCEGGGVKAFF.

This clone was observed a few times. This chain joins TRBV2 and TRBJ1-4; D might be TRBD1 (6 bases). The V and J ends lost 9 bases and 6 bases respectively, with 14 bases between them. Germline V CDR1 and CDR2: SNHLY, FYNNEI. This CDR3 contains 13 residues. CDR3 nucleotide sequence: TGTGCCAGTAGAAGGGCAGGGGATGAAAAACTGTTTTTT. Protein sequence: CASRRAGDEKLFF. The complete variable domain, with remaining parts taken from reference TRBV2 and TRBJ1-4, reads EPEVTQTPSHQVTQMGQEVILRCVPISNHLYFYWYRQILGQKVEFLVSFYNNEISEKSEIFDDQFSVERPDGSNFTLKIRSTKLEDSAMYFCASRRAGDEKLFFGSGTQLSVL.

This sequence joins TRBV7-6 and TRBJ1-1; D is unresolved. CDR1 is SGHVS, CDR2 FNYEAQ, per germline. V lost 5 bases to trimming and J lost 3 bases, with 10 bases between them. The CDR3 loop spans 13 amino acids. CDR3 sequence: CASSVQRDTEAFF. The CDR3 DNA reads TGTGCCAGCAGCGTACAAAGGGACACTGAAGCTTTCTTT.

This rearrangement joins TRBV7-3 to TRBJ2-2, with 8 positions matching TRBD1. Germline V gene sequence: CDR1 SGHTA, CDR2 FQGTGA. The length of the CDR3 is 14 residues. With 2 bases clipped from V and 5 bases from J, the junction kept 1 base outside the gene matches. The CDR3 is CASSLDRGTGELFF. The CDR3 bases are TGTGCCAGCAGCTTAGACAGGGGAACCGGGGAGCTGTTTTTT.

The genes are TRBV6-2 or TRBV6-3 and TRBJ2-5; D uncertain. Germline CDR1 MNHEY, CDR2 SVGEGT. CDR3 length: 15 amino acids. Trimming cost V 2 bases and J 0 bases, with 10 bases left between them. Here the CDR3 DNA reads TGTGCCAGCAGTTACGGCAGCCTGTACCAAGAGACCCAGTACTTC. This gives the protein CASSYGSLYQETQYF.

This clone was observed a handful of times. CDR3 bases: TGTGCCAGCAGCGGGGAGCCGGGGGCCGGCACTGAAGCTTTCTTT. Translating gives CASSGEPGAGTEAFF. The chain couples TRBV7-6 to TRBJ1-1, with a possible D match to TRBD1 (6 bases). Trimming cost V 5 bases and J 4 bases, with 17 bases left between them. Germline CDR1 reads SGHVS; CDR2 reads FNYEAQ. The CDR3 runs 15 residues.

The rearrangement joins TRBV6-5 to TRBJ1-1, with 7 bases that match TRBD1. J gave up 5 bases and V 7 bases, and 7 bases lay outside the gene matches. Germline assignment: CDR1 MNHEY and CDR2 SVGAGI. This CDR3 is 13 amino acids long. The CDR3 DNA sequence: TGTGCCAGCAAGGGGGCCCAGTCGACTGAAGCTTTCTTT. Residues: CASKGAQSTEAFF.

The table lists this clone with a count of one. V usage is TRBV7-9 and J usage is TRBJ1-1; D remains ambiguous. V lost 5 bases and J 2 bases, leaving 6 bases between the germline ends. This CDR3 has 12 amino acids. Germline V gives CDR1 SEHNR, CDR2 FQNEAQ (reference sequence). The chain's CDR3 is CASSLSNTEAFF. The CDR3 region has the DNA TGTGCCAGCAGCCTAAGTAACACTGAAGCTTTCTTT.

Regarding this clone: Other DNA sequences from this sample encode an identical CDR3 as well. The chain employs TRBV30 and TRBJ1-1; D is unclear. Trimming removed 0 bases at V and 2 bases at J, with 7 bases between. Germline assignment: CDR1 GTSNPN and CDR2 SVGIG (reference sequence). The CDR3 length is 13 residues. Written as DNA, the CDR3 is TGTGCCTGGAGTGTACCAGAAAACACTGAAGCTTTCTTT. Protein: CAWSVPENTEAFF.

The gene calls are TRBV29-1 and TRBJ1-3; D call uncertain. The CDR3 length is 15 residues. Germline CDR1 SQVTM, CDR2 ANQGSEA. V was trimmed by 7 bases and J by 4 bases, leaving 20 bases between them. CDR3 sequence reads: CSAGVGTSGGNTIYF. CDR3 DNA sequence: TGCAGCGCTGGGGTTGGTACATCCGGGGGAAACACCATATATTTT. Full variable domain (outside the CDR3, taken from reference TRBV29-1 and TRBJ1-3): SAVISQKPSRDICQRGTSLTIQCQVDSQVTMMFWYRQQPGQSLTLIATANQGSEATYESGFVIDKFPISRPNLTFSTLTVSNMSPEDSSIYLCSAGVGTSGGNTIYFGEGSWLTVV.

This clone is a singleton in its sample. The rearrangement uses TRBV5-1 and TRBJ2-7, with TRBD1 as a possible D gene (5 bases). The CDR3 has 15 residues. CDR1 SGHRS and CDR2 YFSETQ come from the germline V gene. V lost 2 bases, J lost 7 bases, and 19 bases lay in between. CDR3 region: CASSFTFGHVEEQYF. The CDR3 nucleotides read TGCGCCAGCAGCTTTACTTTCGGACACGTGGAGGAGCAGTACTTC. The full variable domain, rest sourced from reference TRBV5-1 and TRBJ2-7, is KAGVTQTPRYLIKTRGQQVTLSCSPISGHRSVSWYQQTPGQGLQFLFEYFSETQRNKGNFPGRFSGRQFSNSRSEMNVSTLELGDSALYLCASSFTFGHVEEQYFGPGTRLTVT.

CDR3 in DNA: TGTGCCAGCAGCCCCCCGTGGCTTGTGACCGGGACAGGGGAGCGCCCCCTCCACTTT. This codes for CASSPPWLVTGTGERPLHF. The J gene is TRBJ1-6, the V gene TRBV5-5; 10 bases agree with TRBD1. J lost 13 bases, V lost 4 bases, and 23 bases had no gene match. The germline V gene has CDR1 SGHKS and CDR2 YYEKEE (reference sequence). The CDR3 is 19 residues long.

The chain couples TRBV19 to TRBJ1-2; possibly TRBD1 for D (6 bases). Germline lookup yields CDR1 LNHDA and CDR2 SQIVND (reference sequence). V was clipped by 6 bases and J by 0 bases, with 11 bases between them. The CDR3 runs to 14 residues. CDR3: CASRPQGANYGYTF. The DNA of the CDR3 is TGTGCCAGTAGGCCACAGGGAGCTAACTATGGCTACACCTTC.

The chain carries TRBV27 and TRBJ1-1; tentative D call: TRBD1 (5 bases). The germline gives CDR1 MNHEY, CDR2 SMNVEV (reference sequence). Trimming took 6 bases from V and 1 from J, leaving 9 bases between them. This CDR3 region has 13 residues. The CDR3 coding sequence is TGTGCCAGCAGCCCAGGGTCGAACACTGAAGCTTTCTTT. Its translation is CASSPGSNTEAFF.

The chain combines TRBV2 with TRBJ1-2; D gene ambiguous. V lost 3 bases, J lost 8 bases, and 13 bases lay in between. Germline loops: CDR1 SNHLY, CDR2 FYNNEI. CDR3 length: 13 residues. CDR3 DNA sequence: TGTGCCAGCAGTGACTCGGCCCGGCGGGGCTACACCTTC. Its protein is CASSDSARRGYTF.

The chain is built from TRBV5-6 and TRBJ1-1; tentative D call: TRBD1 (5 bases). V dropped 1 base and J dropped 1 base, with 5 bases sitting between them. Germline CDR1 and CDR2: SGHDT and YYEEEE. The length of the CDR3 is 13 residues. CDR3 region: CASSLQGNTEAFF. The CDR3 DNA sequence: TGTGCCAGCAGCTTGCAGGGGAACACTGAAGCTTTCTTT.

The genes are TRBV30 and TRBJ2-7, with D tentatively TRBD2 (5 bases). Between the trimmed V and J ends, which lost 0 bases and 3 bases, there was a span of 9 bases. The CDR3 consists of 13 residues. The V gene's germline CDR1 is GTSNPN and CDR2 SVGIG (reference sequence). The CDR3 DNA reads as TGTGCCTGGAGTGTGGAGGTGAGCTACGAGCAGTACTTC. Its translation is CAWSVEVSYEQYF. The full variable domain, completed using reference TRBV30 and TRBJ2-7, is SQTIHQWPATLVQPVGSPLSLECTVEGTSNPNLYWYRQAAGRGLQLLFYSVGIGQISSEVPQNLSASRPQDRQFILSSKKLLLSDSGFYLCAWSVEVSYEQYFGPGTRLTVT.

Concerning this clone itself: This sample includes further DNA sequences coding for the same CDR3. The genes are TRBV5-1 and TRBJ2-1, with TRBD1 matching 11 bases. The germline V gene encodes CDR1 SGHRS and CDR2 YFSETQ. The V segment lost 4 bases and the J segment 8 bases; nucleotides outside the gene matches: 5. The CDR3 has 14 residues. The CDR3 DNA follows: TGCGCCAGCAGCGCAGGACAGGGGGCGTATGAGCAGTTCTTC. This translates into CASSAGQGAYEQFF. Looking up the rest from reference TRBV5-1 and TRBJ2-1 gives the full variable domain: KAGVTQTPRYLIKTRGQQVTLSCSPISGHRSVSWYQQTPGQGLQFLFEYFSETQRNKGNFPGRFSGRQFSNSRSEMNVSTLELGDSALYLCASSAGQGAYEQFFGPGTRLTVL.

This chain joins TRBV19 and TRBJ1-2; D remains unclear. The germline V gene has CDR1 LNHDA and CDR2 SQIVND (reference sequence). V shed 7 bases and J shed 4 bases, with 13 bases lying between them. This CDR3 contains 13 residues. CDR3 in amino acids: CASKSGRIYGYTF. The CDR3 region has the DNA TGTGCCAGTAAAAGTGGGCGGATCTATGGCTACACCTTC.

The chain is built from TRBV27 and TRBJ2-6; D assignment may be TRBD1 or TRBD2 (5 bases each). CDR3 length: 16 amino acids. Germline values: CDR1 MNHEY, CDR2 SMNVEV (reference sequence). Trimming took off 3 bases at V and 0 bases at J, with 9 bases between the two ends. In nucleotides, the CDR3 is TGTGCCAGCAGTTTCGGGGCAATCTCTGGGGCCAACGTCCTGACTTTC. It yields the protein CASSFGAISGANVLTF.

The V call is TRBV3-1 (or the pseudogene TRBV3-2), the J call TRBJ1-2; D may be TRBD1 (5 bases). The CDR3 runs 15 residues. Trimming took off 0 bases at V and 6 bases at J, with 14 bases between the two ends. Germline V gives CDR1 LGHDT, CDR2 YNNKEL (reference sequence). CDR3 nucleotides: TGTGCCAGCAGCCAAGATCAAGGGGTGCATAATGGCTACACCTTC. Its translation: CASSQDQGVHNGYTF.

In regard to this clone: Other DNA sequences in this sample translate to the same CDR3. The chain carries TRBV7-2 and TRBJ1-4; 11 bases agree with TRBD1. Germline V lookup: CDR1 SGHTA, CDR2 FQGNSA. This CDR3 comprises 16 residues. The V gene end was trimmed by 3 bases and the J gene end by 8 bases; junction bases not matched to a gene: 8. The CDR3 loop reads CASSFWTGGGGEKLFF. Written as DNA, the CDR3 is TGTGCCAGCAGCTTCTGGACAGGGGGCGGGGGGGAAAAACTGTTTTTT.

This clone was counted a single time. The rearrangement joins TRBV10-2 to TRBJ1-5, with 10 bases fitting TRBD1. Trimming at V came to 7 bases and at J to 4 bases, leaving 7 bases not matched to a gene. CDR3 length: 15 amino acids. Germline lookup yields CDR1 WSHSY and CDR2 SAAADI. CDR3 region: CASTGGTGANQPQHF. Here the CDR3 DNA reads TGCGCCAGCACTGGGGGGACAGGGGCAAATCAGCCCCAGCATTTT.

V gene TRBV5-6 combines with J gene TRBJ1-4; 10 bases align to TRBD1. Per germline, CDR1 SGHDT and CDR2 YYEEEE. The CDR3 spans 16 residues. The trim removed 3 bases at V and 2 bases at J, leaving 4 bases unmatched. The CDR3: CASSSGTGATNEKLFF. In DNA, the CDR3 is TGTGCCAGCAGCTCCGGGACAGGGGCCACTAATGAAAAACTGTTTTTT.

For the CDR3, the DNA is TGTGCCACCAGCAGAGATAAGGCGACAGGGCGATCACCCCTCCACTTT. This codes for CATSRDKATGRSPLHF. This rearrangement joins TRBV15 to TRBJ1-6; 7 nucleotides align to TRBD1. The CDR3 length is 16 residues. J lost 10 bases, V lost 0 bases, and 9 bases had no gene match. CDR1 is LNHNV, CDR2 YYDKDF, per germline (reference sequence).

DNA for the CDR3: TGCGCCAGCAGCTTGGAGGGGAGGGGACGGAACACTGAAGCTTTCTTT. Protein sequence: CASSLEGRGRNTEAFF. V is TRBV5-1 and J is TRBJ1-1; D may be TRBD1 (5 bases). Germline lookup yields CDR1 SGHRS and CDR2 YFSETQ. Trimming removed 0 bases from V and 1 base from J, with 13 bases in between. The CDR3 is 16 residues long.

The V call is TRBV2, the J call TRBJ2-2; the D gene is possibly TRBD2 (5 bases). This CDR3 is built from 14 residues. CDR1 is SNHLY, CDR2 FYNNEI, per germline. The germline V and J ends were trimmed by 0 bases and 6 bases, with 8 bases remaining between them. CDR3 nucleotides: TGTGCCAGCAGTGAAGCTGGAGGTGCCGGGGAGCTGTTTTTT. Amino acid sequence: CASSEAGGAGELFF.